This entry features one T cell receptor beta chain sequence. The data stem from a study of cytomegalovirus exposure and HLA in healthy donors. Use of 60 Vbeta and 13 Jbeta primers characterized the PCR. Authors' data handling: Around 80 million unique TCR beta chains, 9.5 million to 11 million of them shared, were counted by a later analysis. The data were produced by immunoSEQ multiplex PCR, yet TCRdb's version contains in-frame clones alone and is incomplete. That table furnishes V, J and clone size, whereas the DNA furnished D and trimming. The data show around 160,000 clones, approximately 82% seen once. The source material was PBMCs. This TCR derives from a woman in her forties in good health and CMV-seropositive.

CDR3 region: CASSPQTVNEKLFF. For the CDR3, the DNA is TGTGCCAGCTCACCCCAGACAGTGAATGAAAAACTGTTTTTT. The chain carries TRBV18 and TRBJ1-4, with D perhaps matching TRBD1 (5 bases). This CDR3 has 14 amino acids. Per the germline V gene, CDR1 is KGHSH and CDR2 is LQKENI. Trimming took 3 bases from V and 5 from J, leaving 10 bases between them.